The present T cell receptor (beta chain) was sequenced within a study of cytomegalovirus exposure and HLA in healthy donors. In the PCR, 60 Vbeta and 13 Jbeta primers were used. The table came from immunoSEQ multiplex PCR; TCRdb's copy has only in-frame clones and leaves some out. The table lists about 140,000 clones, 61% of them singletons. Each of the donors was a healthy bone marrow donor. As regards this clone: Antigen: not known.

The study's findings and limits: Accurate prediction of HLA-A and HLA-B alleles (for most subjects) was reportedly achieved from TCR beta sequences. When presence/absence was analysed, sequencing depth was taken to be roughly uniform across donors. Several V segments, TRBV6-2 and TRBV6-3 among them, could not be told apart and were dropped.

Germline V gene lookup returns CDR1 MDHEN and CDR2 SYDVKM. The junction had 3 bases not matched to a gene; V was cut back by 1 base and J by 1 base. There are 16 residues in the CDR3. The chain carries TRBV28 and TRBJ2-7, with 11 nucleotides matching TRBD1. This receptor was identified in a male donor in good health and CMV-seronegative. Sequenced sample: PBMCs. CDR3 DNA: TGTGCCAGCAGTTTATTAGGGACAGGGGGTTCCTACGAGCAGTACTTC. Its protein product is CASSLLGTGGSYEQYF.